The next 22 T cell receptor beta chains were all read from a single sample in a study of T cells in Graves' hyperthyroidism and ophthalmopathy (dated by TCRdb to about 2019). The library relied on multiplex PCR. The sequencing machine was an Illumina HiSeq 2000. Amplification of TCR beta CDR3 regions was carried out from RNA transcripts. The TCR CDR3 was subjected to a first round of RT-PCR using the HTBI primer set and the Qiagen OneStep RT-PCR kit. Through fastp at Q25 and MiXCR, TCRdb rebuilt clones from the public reads, retaining in-frame beta chains. Each entry is one CDR3 protein sequence, shown with its most common DNA and genes. The sample contains roughly 380,000 distinct CDR3 sequences, approximately 15% of them found a single time. The ten largest clones add up to approximately 9.9% of the sample. Sequenced input: blood. These TCRs come from a woman in her sixties with Graves' hyperthyroidism.

The chain carries TRBV18 and TRBJ1-2; the D is unclear. The germline V gene has CDR1 KGHSH and CDR2 LQKENI. Trimming took 0 bases from V and 7 from J, leaving 12 bases between them. The CDR3 loop spans 14 amino acids. The CDR3 DNA sequence: TGTGCCAGCTCACCACCCGCCCAGGTCTTTGGCTACACCTTC. It translates to CASSPPAQVFGYTF.

This clonotype was counted ten times or more. This chain's CDR3 is CSAQRFWDNEQFF. The CDR3 coding sequence is TGCAGCGCCCAACGGTTCTGGGACAATGAGCAGTTCTTC. This chain links TRBV20-1 with TRBJ2-1; D call uncertain. The germline gives CDR1 DFQATT, CDR2 SNEGSKA (reference sequence). The CDR3 spans 13 residues.

There are many counts of this clonotype. The chain recombines TRBV11-2 with TRBJ2-5, with D perhaps matching TRBD1 or TRBD2 (5 bases each). V was cut by 0 bases and J by 10 bases, with 12 bases left in between. CDR3 length: 13 residues. Germline CDR1 is SGHAT and CDR2 is FQNNGV. This CDR3 reads CASSLDTRGIQYF. DNA for the CDR3: TGTGCCAGCAGCTTAGATACTAGGGGAATCCAGTACTTC.

This clonotype has a count of ten or more. This sequence joins TRBV28 and TRBJ2-3, with D possibly being TRBD1 or TRBD2 (5 bases each). Trimming removed 7 bases at V and 1 base at J, with 18 bases between. Germline-derived CDR1 and CDR2 are MDHEN and SYDVKM. The CDR3 extends over 16 amino acids. DNA of the CDR3: TGTGCCAGCACCCAAGGTGGGACCACCCGCACAGATACGCAGTATTTT. This codes for CASTQGGTTRTDTQYF.

On this clonotype itself: A read error is possible here, since a much larger clone lies one base away. The rearrangement uses TRBV2 and TRBJ1-6; 7 positions agree with TRBD1. The CDR3 is made up of 13 amino acids. Germline V gene sequence: CDR1 SNHLY, CDR2 FYNNEI. Trimming cost V 8 bases and J 9 bases; bases outside gene matches: 7. The CDR3 region is CASVGQPSSPLHF. The CDR3 bases are TGTGCCAGCGTGGGACAGCCTAGTTCACCCCTCCACTTT.

The rearrangement uses TRBV29-1 and TRBJ1-4; 8 bases align to TRBD1. V dropped 5 bases and J dropped 8; count of bases not matched to a gene: 7. Germline CDR1 SQVTM, CDR2 ANQGSEA. The CDR3 runs 13 residues. CDR3: CSVSTGEGEKLFF. The CDR3 DNA reads as TGCAGCGTTTCGACAGGGGAGGGAGAAAAACTGTTTTTT.

This clonotype came up many times. The chain couples TRBV30 to TRBJ2-3; unclear D gene. V lost 2 bases to trimming and J lost 9 bases, with 15 bases between them. The V gene's germline CDR1 is GTSNPN and CDR2 SVGIG (reference sequence). CDR3 length: 13 residues. CDR3 nucleotides: TGTGCCTGGAGTAAAAGGGCTTCCCGAACGCAGTATTTT. It encodes CAWSKRASRTQYF.

This clonotype was seen at least ten times. The CDR3, as DNA: TGTGCCAGCAAACTAGCGCCCGACTCCTACGAGCAGTACTTC. It specifies CASKLAPDSYEQYF. The V gene is TRBV7-9, the J gene TRBJ2-7; 7 bases align to TRBD2. The germline gives CDR1 SEHNR, CDR2 FQNEAQ (reference sequence). V was pared by 7 bases and J by 0 bases, with 6 bases of the junction left unmatched. There are 14 residues in the CDR3.

With regard to this clonotype: This clone may be a read error of a much larger clone one base away. The V and J genes are TRBV28 and TRBJ2-7; D is unclear. This CDR3 spans 12 amino acids. Germline CDR1 reads MDHEN; CDR2 reads SYDVKM. V lost 11 bases, J lost 1 base, and 12 bases lay in between. As DNA, the CDR3 is TGTGCCGGCACCAGAACGTCCTACGAGCAGTACTTC. Protein product: CAGTRTSYEQYF.

This clonotype was observed many times. The rearrangement joins TRBV29-1 to TRBJ1-1, with D unresolved. From germline, CDR1 is SQVTM and CDR2 ANQGSEA. The CDR3 contains 12 residues. Trimming stripped 0 bases from V and 6 bases from J, with 8 bases between. The CDR3: CSVEDSFAEAFF. The CDR3 nucleotides read TGCAGCGTTGAAGACTCCTTCGCTGAAGCTTTCTTT.

Many counts were recorded for this clonotype. V usage is TRBV28 and J usage is TRBJ1-4; TRBD1 aligns across 7 bases. Per germline, CDR1 MDHEN and CDR2 SYDVKM. There are 16 residues in the CDR3. The V segment lost 2 bases and the J segment 7 bases; nucleotides outside the gene matches: 10. CDR3 loop: CASSLTGAGISEKLFF. The CDR3 nucleotides read TGTGCCAGCAGTTTAACAGGGGCCGGGATCAGTGAAAAACTGTTTTTT.

This clonotype was seen only a few times. This chain connects TRBV4-2 to TRBJ1-1; 12 bases agree with TRBD1. Germline CDR1 reads LGHNA; CDR2 reads YNFKEQ. The CDR3 contains 17 residues. V was pared by 4 bases and J by 0 bases, with 6 bases of the junction left unmatched. The CDR3 DNA is TGTGCCAGCAGCCGCACCGGGACAGGGGGCGTGAACACTGAAGCTTTCTTT. It yields the protein CASSRTGTGGVNTEAFF.

This clonotype has only a few counts. The rearrangement uses TRBV15 and TRBJ1-1; weak D call: TRBD1 (6 bases). This CDR3 contains 16 residues. Deletions cut 1 base from V and 0 bases from J, with 12 bases between. Germline CDR1 and CDR2: LNHNV and YYDKDF (reference sequence). CDR3 in amino acids: CATSRAGTSLNTEAFF. The CDR3 DNA is TGTGCCACCAGCAGAGCTGGGACATCCTTGAACACTGAAGCTTTCTTT. Filled out from reference TRBV15 and TRBJ1-1, the complete variable domain reads DAMVIQNPRYQVTQFGKPVTLSCSQTLNHNVMYWYQQKSSQAPKLLFHYYDKDFNNEADTPDNFQSRRPNTSFCFLDIRSPGLGDTAMYLCATSRAGTSLNTEAFFGQGTRLTVV.

About this clonotype itself: This may arise from a read error, as a much more abundant clone is one base away. V is TRBV2 and J is TRBJ1-5; D gene ambiguous. The CDR3 is 14 residues long. Germline V lookup: CDR1 SNHLY, CDR2 FYNNEI. Here the CDR3 reads CVSRGITDNQPQHF. The CDR3 DNA reads as TGTGTCAGCAGAGGAATAACGGATAATCAGCCCCAGCATTTT.

This clonotype showed up many times. The chain links TRBV11-3 to TRBJ1-2, with 8 bases fitting TRBD1. The germline V gene encodes CDR1 SGHNT and CDR2 YENEEA. The length of the CDR3 is 15 residues. The ends lost 5 bases at V and 5 bases at J; junction bases unmatched: 10. The chain's CDR3 is CASSPEQDRVYGYTF. CDR3 coding DNA: TGTGCCAGCAGCCCAGAACAGGACAGGGTGTATGGCTACACCTTC.

This chain links TRBV24-1 with TRBJ1-2; 7 bases map to TRBD1. CDR1 is KGHDR, CDR2 SFDVKD, per germline. Unmatched junction bases numbered 6, after V lost 4 bases and J lost 8 bases. The CDR3 is made up of 13 amino acids. The CDR3 here is CATSEEGQLGYTF. CDR3 DNA: TGTGCCACCAGTGAGGAGGGACAGCTGGGCTACACCTTC.

The chain is built from TRBV24-1 and TRBJ2-3; 13 bases fit TRBD2. Germline CDR1 and CDR2: KGHDR and SFDVKD. The V and J ends lost 1 base and 3 bases, in that order; junction bases with no gene match: 12. The CDR3 runs to 20 residues. This CDR3 reads CATSDLTPGLAGSRTDTQYF. CDR3 coding DNA: TGTGCCACCAGTGATTTAACACCGGGACTAGCGGGATCTAGGACAGATACGCAGTATTTT.

The genes are TRBV18 and TRBJ2-5, with 7 positions matching TRBD2. This CDR3 contains 14 residues. CDR1 is KGHSH, CDR2 LQKENI, per germline. V lost 8 bases and J lost 3; bases outside the gene matches: 9. As DNA, the CDR3 is TGTGCCAGCCGTCCGGGGAGGGCCAAAGAGACCCAGTACTTC. Its translation is CASRPGRAKETQYF.

There are many counts of this clonotype. The chain joins TRBV2 to TRBJ2-7; the match to TRBD2 covers 8 bases. Germline V CDR1 and CDR2: SNHLY, FYNNEI. J lost 2 bases, V lost 6 bases, and 3 bases had no gene match. The CDR3 spans 13 residues. The CDR3 DNA is TGTGCCAGCAGGACTAGCGAGACCTACGAGCAGTACTTC. It encodes CASRTSETYEQYF.

This clonotype came up many times. The chain uses TRBV4-2 and TRBJ2-7; D remains unclear. CDR3 length: 16 amino acids. V shed 2 bases and J shed 3 bases, with 17 bases lying between them. CDR1 and CDR2 from the germline V gene are LGHNA and YNFKEQ. CDR3 sequence reads: CASSQSVGSTGYEQYF. The CDR3 DNA is TGTGCCAGCAGCCAAAGCGTAGGGTCCACGGGCTACGAGCAGTACTTC.

This clonotype was seen ten or more times. V usage is TRBV20-1 and J usage is TRBJ2-7, with D perhaps matching TRBD1 or TRBD2 (7 bases each). Trimming took off 2 bases at V and 0 bases at J, with 14 bases between the two ends. Per the germline V gene, CDR1 is DFQATT and CDR2 is SNEGSKA (reference sequence). This CDR3 region has 15 residues. The CDR3 sequence: CSARRQGGGSYEQYF. CDR3 bases: TGCAGTGCTAGAAGACAGGGAGGGGGCTCCTACGAGCAGTACTTC.

The CDR3 sequence: CASRPFGAGANVLTF. For the CDR3, the DNA is TGTGCCAGCAGGCCCTTCGGAGCTGGGGCCAACGTCCTGACTTTC. This rearrangement joins TRBV27 to TRBJ2-6; D is uncertain. V dropped 6 bases and J dropped 2 bases, with 11 bases sitting between them. This CDR3 contains 15 residues. CDR1 and CDR2 from the germline V gene are MNHEY and SMNVEV (reference sequence). The full variable domain, rest sourced from reference TRBV27 and TRBJ2-6, is EAQVTQNPRYLITVTGKKLTVTCSQNMNHEYMSWYRQDPGLGLRQIYYSMNVEVTDKGDVPEGYKVSRKEKRNFPLILESPSPNQTSLYFCASRPFGAGANVLTFGAGSRLTVL.